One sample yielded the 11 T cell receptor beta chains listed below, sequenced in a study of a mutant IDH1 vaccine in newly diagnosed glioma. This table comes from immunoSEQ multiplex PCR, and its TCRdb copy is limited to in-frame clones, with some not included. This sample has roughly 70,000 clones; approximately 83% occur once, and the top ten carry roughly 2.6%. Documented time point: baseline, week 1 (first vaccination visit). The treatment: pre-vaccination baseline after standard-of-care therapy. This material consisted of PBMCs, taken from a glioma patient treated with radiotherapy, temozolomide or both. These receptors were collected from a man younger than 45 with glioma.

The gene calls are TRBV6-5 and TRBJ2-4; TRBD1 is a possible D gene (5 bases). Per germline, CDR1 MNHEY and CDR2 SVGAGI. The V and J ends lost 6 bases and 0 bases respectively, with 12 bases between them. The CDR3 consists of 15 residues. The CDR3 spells CASRSGPIAKNIQYF. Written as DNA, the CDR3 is TGTGCCAGCAGGTCAGGGCCCATAGCCAAAAACATTCAGTACTTC.

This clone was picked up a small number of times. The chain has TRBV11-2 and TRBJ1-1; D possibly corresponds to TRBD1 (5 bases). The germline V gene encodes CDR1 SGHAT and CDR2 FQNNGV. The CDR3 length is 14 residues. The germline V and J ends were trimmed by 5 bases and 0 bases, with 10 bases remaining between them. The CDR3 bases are TGTGCCAGCAGCAGCGGGGCAGTGAACACTGAAGCTTTCTTT. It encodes CASSSGAVNTEAFF. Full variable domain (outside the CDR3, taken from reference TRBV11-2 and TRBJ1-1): EAGVAQSPRYKIIEKRQSVAFWCNPISGHATLYWYQQILGQGPKLLIQFQNNGVVDDSQLPKDRFSAERLKGVDSTLKIQPAKLEDSAVYLCASSSGAVNTEAFFGQGTRLTVV.

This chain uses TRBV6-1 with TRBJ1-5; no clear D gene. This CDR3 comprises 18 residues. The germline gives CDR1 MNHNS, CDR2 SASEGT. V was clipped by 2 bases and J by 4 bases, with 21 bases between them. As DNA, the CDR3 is TGTGCCAGCAGTGAATATTGGCGCTTTAAAGGTGCTAATCAGCCCCAGCATTTT. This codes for CASSEYWRFKGANQPQHF.

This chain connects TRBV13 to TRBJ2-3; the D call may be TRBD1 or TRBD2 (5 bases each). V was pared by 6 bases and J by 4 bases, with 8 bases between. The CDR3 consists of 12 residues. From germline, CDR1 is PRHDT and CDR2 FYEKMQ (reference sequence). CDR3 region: CASSWGPDTQYF. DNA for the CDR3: TGTGCCAGCAGTTGGGGACCAGATACGCAGTATTTT. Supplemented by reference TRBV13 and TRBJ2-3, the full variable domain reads AAGVIQSPRHLIKEKRETATLKCYPIPRHDTVYWYQQGPGQDPQFLISFYEKMQSDKGSIPDRFSAQQFSDYHSELNMSSLELGDSALYFCASSWGPDTQYFGPGTRLTVL.

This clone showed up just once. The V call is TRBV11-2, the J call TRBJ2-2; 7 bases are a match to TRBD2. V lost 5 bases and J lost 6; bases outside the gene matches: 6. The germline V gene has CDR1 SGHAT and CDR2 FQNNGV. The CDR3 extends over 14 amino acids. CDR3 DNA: TGTGCCAGCAGCCTACTGGGAGGGGCCGGGGAGCTGTTTTTT. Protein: CASSLLGGAGELFF. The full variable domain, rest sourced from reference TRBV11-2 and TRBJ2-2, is EAGVAQSPRYKIIEKRQSVAFWCNPISGHATLYWYQQILGQGPKLLIQFQNNGVVDDSQLPKDRFSAERLKGVDSTLKIQPAKLEDSAVYLCASSLLGGAGELFFGEGSRLTVL.

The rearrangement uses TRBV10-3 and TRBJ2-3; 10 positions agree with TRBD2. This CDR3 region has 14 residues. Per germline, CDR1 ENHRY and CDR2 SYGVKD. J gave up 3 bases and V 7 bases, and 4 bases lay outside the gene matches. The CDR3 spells CAINASGGTDTQYF. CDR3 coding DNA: TGTGCCATCAACGCTAGCGGGGGTACAGATACGCAGTATTTT.

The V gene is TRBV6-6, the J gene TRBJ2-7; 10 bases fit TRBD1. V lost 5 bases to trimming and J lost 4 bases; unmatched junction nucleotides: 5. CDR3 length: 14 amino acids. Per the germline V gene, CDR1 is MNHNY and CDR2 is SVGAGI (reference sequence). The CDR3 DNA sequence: TGTGCCAGCAGTGGCGGGACAGGGGTTTACGAGCAGTACTTC. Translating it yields CASSGGTGVYEQYF.

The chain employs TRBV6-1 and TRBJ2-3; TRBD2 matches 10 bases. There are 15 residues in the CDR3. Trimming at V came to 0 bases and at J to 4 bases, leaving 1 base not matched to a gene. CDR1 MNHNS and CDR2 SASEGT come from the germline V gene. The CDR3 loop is CASSEASGGPDTQYF. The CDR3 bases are TGTGCCAGCAGTGAAGCTAGCGGGGGGCCAGATACGCAGTATTTT.

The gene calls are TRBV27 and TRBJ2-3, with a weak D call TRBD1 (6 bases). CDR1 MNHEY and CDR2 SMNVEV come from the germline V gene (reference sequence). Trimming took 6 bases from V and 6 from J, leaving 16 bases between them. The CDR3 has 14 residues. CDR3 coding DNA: TGTGCCAGCAGCGCGACAGGCCCCCGGGATACGCAGTATTTT. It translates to CASSATGPRDTQYF.

CDR3 nucleotide sequence: TGCAGCGTTGAATCTAACTATGGCTACACCTTC. Residues: CSVESNYGYTF. The rearrangement uses TRBV29-1 and TRBJ1-2; the D is unclear. Germline-derived CDR1 and CDR2 are SQVTM and ANQGSEA. The CDR3 sequence is 11 residues long. V was clipped by 2 bases and J by 0 bases, with 1 base between them. The whole variable domain, filled in from reference TRBV29-1 and TRBJ1-2, reads SAVISQKPSRDICQRGTSLTIQCQVDSQVTMMFWYRQQPGQSLTLIATANQGSEATYESGFVIDKFPISRPNLTFSTLTVSNMSPEDSSIYLCSVESNYGYTFGSGTRLTVV.

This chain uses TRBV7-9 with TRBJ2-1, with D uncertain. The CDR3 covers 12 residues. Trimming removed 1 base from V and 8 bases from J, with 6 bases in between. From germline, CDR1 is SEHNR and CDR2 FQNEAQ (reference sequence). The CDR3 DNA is TGTGCCAGCAGCTTAGAGGTGTATGAGCAGTTCTTC. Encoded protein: CASSLEVYEQFF.